These 9 T cell receptor beta chains were sequenced from one sample in a study of T cell responses to AZD1222 COVID-19 vaccine. The data were produced by immunoSEQ multiplex PCR, yet TCRdb's version contains in-frame clones alone and is incomplete. The sample has about 160,000 clones, about 90% seen once. The material sequenced was peripheral blood, taken on day 0 of AZD1222 vaccination. The receptors here all came from an adult in good health.

V usage is TRBV3-1 (or the pseudogene TRBV3-2) and J usage is TRBJ1-3; possible D gene TRBD1, 6 bases. Deletions cut 0 bases from V and 7 bases from J, with 13 bases between. This CDR3 region has 15 residues. Germline V CDR1 and CDR2: LGHDT, YNNKEL (reference sequence). The chain's CDR3 is CASSQETGKTNTIYF. CDR3 DNA sequence: TGTGCCAGCAGCCAAGAAACAGGGAAAACGAACACCATATATTTT.

The V gene is TRBV6-5, the J gene TRBJ1-1; 9 nucleotides match TRBD1. The CDR3 has 15 amino acids. J was trimmed by 10 bases and V by 0 bases; bases with no gene match: 9. Germline CDR1 MNHEY, CDR2 SVGAGI. The CDR3 DNA sequence: TGTGCCAGCAGTTACTCTACAGGGGGCCCATCCGCAGCTTTCTTT. Residues: CASSYSTGGPSAAFF.

The genes are TRBV28 and TRBJ1-2, with D hard to call. This CDR3 region has 12 residues. Looked up from germline, CDR1 is MDHEN and CDR2 is SYDVKM. CDR3 amino acids: CAFGVNNYGYTF. For the CDR3, the DNA is TGTGCTTTCGGGGTTAACAACTATGGCTACACCTTC.

The genes are TRBV30 and TRBJ2-7; D is undetermined. V was clipped by 3 bases and J by 4 bases, with 10 bases between them. Germline CDR1 is GTSNPN and CDR2 is SVGIG (reference sequence). CDR3 size: 12 residues. The CDR3 loop is CAWSHLPYEQYF. Here the CDR3 DNA reads TGTGCCTGGAGCCATCTTCCTTACGAGCAGTACTTC. Full variable domain (rest looked up from reference TRBV30 and TRBJ2-7): SQTIHQWPATLVQPVGSPLSLECTVEGTSNPNLYWYRQAAGRGLQLLFYSVGIGQISSEVPQNLSASRPQDRQFILSSKKLLLSDSGFYLCAWSHLPYEQYFGPGTRLTVT.

V is TRBV29-1 and J is TRBJ2-7, with 10 bases lining up with TRBD1. The CDR3 is 14 amino acids. Germline lookup yields CDR1 SQVTM and CDR2 ANQGSEA. The ends lost 6 bases at V and 2 bases at J; junction bases unmatched: 7. The CDR3 nucleotides read TGCAGCGTCGCGGACAGGGGGAACGCCTACGAGCAGTACTTC. It yields the protein CSVADRGNAYEQYF.

V is TRBV3-1 (or the pseudogene TRBV3-2) and J is TRBJ2-3, with D tentatively TRBD2 (6 bases). V was cut by 4 bases and J by 7 bases, with 12 bases left in between. Germline V CDR1 and CDR2: LGHDT, YNNKEL (reference sequence). The CDR3 has 13 amino acids. In DNA form, the CDR3 reads TGTGCCAGCAGCCCGCCGGACTACCATACGCAGTATTTT. This sequence encodes CASSPPDYHTQYF.

This chain links TRBV20-1 with TRBJ2-7; D gene ambiguous. Germline CDR1 DFQATT, CDR2 SNEGSKA (reference sequence). V was shortened by 7 bases and J by 5 bases, with 12 bases between the two germline ends. This CDR3 has 11 residues. DNA of the CDR3: TGCAGTGTGTTCGTTTTCGACGAGCAGTACTTC. It yields the protein CSVFVFDEQYF.

The J gene is TRBJ2-1, the V gene TRBV13; D might be TRBD2 (6 bases). Trimming stripped 5 bases from V and 10 bases from J, with 9 bases between. Germline V gene data show CDR1 as PRHDT and CDR2 as FYEKMQ (reference sequence). This CDR3 is built from 11 residues. The CDR3 DNA follows: TGTGCCAGCAGCCGGAGCGGGGAGCAGTTCTTC. This translates into CASSRSGEQFF.

A single count supports this clone. This chain uses TRBV5-6 with TRBJ1-1, with TRBD1 as a possible D gene (6 bases). Germline values: CDR1 SGHDT, CDR2 YYEEEE. The CDR3 runs 14 residues. Trimming took off 1 base at V and 5 bases at J, with 12 bases between the two ends. The CDR3 region has the DNA TGTGCCAGCAGCTTGTTACAGGGAGGAACTGAAGCTTTCTTT. Its protein product is CASSLLQGGTEAFF.